Listed here is a single T cell receptor beta chain. The CDR3 is 13 residues long. Germline lookup yields CDR1 MNHEY and CDR2 SVGAGI. The V gene end was trimmed by 6 bases and the J gene end by 6 bases; junction bases not matched to a gene: 4. As originally analysed: Amplified reference gene primers provided the basis for estimating nucleated cell counts. The table came from immunoSEQ multiplex PCR; TCRdb's copy has only in-frame clones and leaves some out. The V and J calls and the clone size are those of that table, but D and trimming were determined from the DNA. The sample records 97,000 or so clones, more than 85% being singletons. This record belongs to a study of blood T cell repertoires in COVID-19. Study overall: Both acute and convalescent COVID-19 samples were obtained from the United States, Italy and Spain. T cells, B-cell-depleted T cells, or PBMCs provided the cDNA or gDNA that served as material.

The source is a man between 18 and 29 years old with acute or convalescent COVID-19. Sequenced material: peripheral blood. The chain has TRBV6-5 and TRBJ2-2, with TRBD1 identical over 7 bases. CDR3: CASSLTGAGELFF. In DNA, the CDR3 is TGTGCCAGCAGCCTCACAGGGGCCGGGGAGCTGTTTTTT.